These 9 T cell receptor beta chains originate from one sample sequenced in a study of regulatory T cells in long-lasting Graves disease. For TCR beta, libraries came from iRepertoire HTBI primers and Arm-PCR of CDR3 regions. From the multiplex PCR reads, TCRdb called clonotypes with MiXCR, one entry per CDR3 protein. The data show 550,000 to 650,000 distinct CDR3 sequences, more than 15% seen once. Time point in this sample: newly diagnosed GD, antithyroid drugs for less than 3 months. Generation of the TCR library employed RNA extracted from PBMCs. These data are also associated with another study on T cells in Graves' hyperthyroidism and ophthalmopathy.

The sequencing here drew on peripheral blood mononuclear cells (PBMCs), taken at new diagnosis, from a patient treated with antithyroid drugs. The receptors originated from a young man with Graves disease.

This clonotype was counted ten times or more. The chain employs TRBV12-3 or TRBV12-4 and TRBJ2-1, with 10 bases fitting TRBD1. This CDR3 has 15 amino acids. Germline trimming cut 6 bases from V and 7 bases from J; bases unmatched to any gene: 9. CDR3 nucleotides: TGTGCCAGCAGATCCGGACAGGGGGACGGGAATGAGCAGTTCTTC. It specifies CASRSGQGDGNEQFF.

This clonotype occurred a few times. The chain uses TRBV4-1 and TRBJ2-5, with D hard to call. The CDR3 runs 13 residues. The germline V gene has CDR1 MGHRA and CDR2 YSYEKL. The V end was cut by 4 bases, the J end by 6 bases, with 12 bases between. DNA for the CDR3: TGCGCCAGCAGCCTAGATGGGCGCAAGACCCAGTACTTC. It is translated as CASSLDGRKTQYF.

CDR3: CSARPPGSSGNTIYF. As DNA, the CDR3 is TGCAGTGCTAGACCCCCAGGGAGCTCTGGAAACACCATATATTTT. The chain joins TRBV20-1 to TRBJ1-3, with D maybe TRBD1 (5 bases). Germline V gene lookup returns CDR1 DFQATT and CDR2 SNEGSKA (reference sequence). The germline V and J ends were trimmed by 2 bases and 0 bases, with 11 bases remaining between them. This CDR3 is built from 15 residues.

This clonotype has ten or more counts. The chain joins TRBV12-3 or TRBV12-4 to TRBJ2-1; D remains unclear. This CDR3 has 12 amino acids. With 0 bases removed from V and 8 bases from J, the gap between germline ends came to 5 bases. CDR3 amino acids: CASSLAGYEQFF. For the CDR3, the DNA is TGTGCCAGCAGTTTAGCGGGGTATGAGCAGTTCTTC.

This clonotype was observed at least ten times. The gene calls are TRBV20-1 and TRBJ2-7; possibly TRBD1 for D (6 bases). The CDR3 covers 12 residues. Looked up from germline, CDR1 is DFQATT and CDR2 is SNEGSKA (reference sequence). The CDR3 reads CSASRDNYEQYF. The CDR3 DNA is TGCAGCGCCTCCCGGGACAACTACGAGCAGTACTTC.

This clonotype was seen a few times. The germline gene is not matched at one end of the junction; a read error may be the cause. The chain carries TRBV3-1 and TRBJ2-1; 10 bases map to TRBD2. Germline CDR1 and CDR2: LGHDT and YNNKEL (reference sequence). The CDR3 contains 13 residues. CDR3 in amino acids: CASSQRGSGTSDF. The CDR3 nucleotides are TGTGCCAGCAGCCAACGAGGGAGCGGGACTAGCGACTTC.

The rearrangement joins TRBV7-6 to TRBJ2-1, with 9 nucleotides matching TRBD2. Germline V gene sequence: CDR1 SGHVS, CDR2 FNYEAQ. This CDR3 is 21 amino acids long. V dropped 4 bases and J dropped 1; count of bases not matched to a gene: 20. CDR3 sequence (DNA): TGTGCCAGCAGCTCCTCCCCGCCCGGGACATTAGCGGGAGAGTCCTACAATGAGCAGTTCTTC. Protein: CASSSSPPGTLAGESYNEQFF.

The chain combines TRBV7-9 with TRBJ1-2; tentative D call: TRBD1 (5 bases). The CDR3 loop spans 15 amino acids. CDR1 is SEHNR and CDR2 is FQNEAQ in the germline V gene (reference sequence). V gave up 0 bases and J gave up 2 bases, with 10 bases separating them. CDR3 sequence reads: CASSLASGWNYGYTF. The CDR3 nucleotides are TGTGCCAGCAGCTTAGCTTCAGGGTGGAACTATGGCTACACCTTC.

This clonotype came up many times. The J gene is TRBJ1-1, the V gene TRBV6-5, with D possibly being TRBD1 (6 bases). The CDR3 runs 13 residues. Trimming shortened V by 4 bases and J by 3 bases, and 9 bases separated the two germline ends. From germline, CDR1 is MNHEY and CDR2 SVGAGI. This CDR3 reads CASSLSGDTEAFF. The DNA of the CDR3 is TGTGCCAGCAGTTTATCAGGGGACACTGAAGCTTTCTTT.